This is a list of T cell receptor beta chains from one sample in a study of T cell responses to AZD1222 COVID-19 vaccine. This table comes from immunoSEQ multiplex PCR, and its TCRdb copy is limited to in-frame clones, with some not included. The sample carries around 80,000 clones, approximately 91% recorded once. Sequenced material: peripheral blood, taken on day 0 of AZD1222 vaccination. These receptors were taken from an adult in good health. The CDR3 runs from the conserved cysteine through the conserved F or W. A D gene is named only where the DNA matches it firmly. Clone size appears in some rows only: once, few, many, or a class for an expanded clone.

TRBD1	-	TRBV28	TRBJ1-4	CASSLSRDRYEKLFF	TGTGCCAGCAGTTTGTCTCGGGACAGATATGAAAAACTGTTTTTT
TRBD1	-	TRBV30	TRBJ1-5	CAWSTTGQRQPQHF	TGTGCCTGGAGTACGACAGGGCAACGGCAGCCCCAGCATTTT
-	once	TRBV28	TRBJ1-6	CASSPPLHF	TGTGCCAGCAGCCCGCCCCTCCACTTT
-	once	TRBV28	TRBJ1-4	CASRLQGQANEKLFF	TGTGCCAGCAGGCTGCAGGGGCAGGCTAATGAAAAACTGTTTTTT
-	-	TRBV30	TRBJ2-3	CAWSLGGGLADTQYF	TGTGCCTGGAGTCTGGGGGGAGGTTTGGCAGATACGCAGTATTTT
TRBD1	-	TRBV3-1/TRBV3-2	TRBJ2-7	CASSQRTGIEQYF	TGTGCCAGCAGCCAAAGGACAGGGATTGAGCAGTACTTC
-	-	TRBV5-6	TRBJ1-2	CASSLLADGYTF	TGTGCCAGCAGCTTGTTGGCAGATGGCTACACCTTC
-	-	TRBV7-8	TRBJ2-3	CASSWPETDTQYF	TGTGCCAGCAGCTGGCCGGAGACAGATACGCAGTATTTT
-	once	TRBV19	TRBJ1-3	CASSIDQTPGNTIYF	TGTGCCAGTAGTATAGACCAGACACCTGGAAACACCATATATTTT
TRBD1	-	TRBV10-1	TRBJ2-7	CASSAGTGVLHEQYF	TGCGCCAGCAGTGCCGGGACAGGGGTGTTACACGAGCAGTACTTC
-	few	TRBV14	TRBJ2-2	CASSQRSADYTGELFF	TGTGCCAGCAGCCAACGGTCGGCGGATTACACCGGGGAGCTGTTTTTT
-	-	TRBV6-5	TRBJ1-2	CASRRSGEDGYTF	TGTGCCAGCCGACGGTCAGGGGAGGATGGCTACACCTTC
TRBD2	-	TRBV9	TRBJ2-7	CASSVGGLGRTEQYF	TGTGCCAGCAGCGTAGGGGGACTAGGTCGTACCGAGCAGTACTTC
-	-	TRBV29-1	TRBJ1-2	CSVEPLSGFDYGYTF	TGCAGCGTTGAACCACTGTCGGGATTTGACTATGGCTACACCTTC
-	-	TRBV4-1	TRBJ2-3	CASSQGSGRGVSSTDTQYF	TGCGCCAGCAGCCAGGGGTCCGGAAGGGGTGTGTCGAGCACAGATACGCAGTATTTT
-	-	TRBV20-1	TRBJ1-5	CSASDPGTTGNQPQHF	TGCAGTGCTAGTGACCCCGGGACGACGGGCAATCAGCCCCAGCATTTT
TRBD1	-	TRBV7-8	TRBJ1-6	CASSFRDRVSSPLHF	TGTGCCAGCAGCTTCCGGGACAGGGTTTCTTCACCCCTCCACTTT
TRBD2	-	TRBV11-1	TRBJ2-3	CASSLALAGAQGTQYF	TGTGCCAGCAGCTTAGCGCTAGCGGGGGCCCAGGGAACGCAGTATTTT
-	-	TRBV13	TRBJ1-1	CASSSGAGEAFF	TGTGCCAGCAGCTCGGGCGCGGGGGAAGCTTTCTTT
-	-	TRBV19	TRBJ2-2	CASSMVATGELFF	TGTGCCAGTAGTATGGTGGCCACCGGGGAGCTGTTTTTT
-	few	TRBV6-6	TRBJ1-2	CASSPAQQYYGYTF	TGTGCCAGCAGTCCGGCGCAGCAGTACTATGGCTACACCTTC
TRBD1	-	TRBV6-6	TRBJ2-1	CASSYSSRGHNEQFF	TGTGCCAGCAGTTACTCTAGCAGGGGGCACAATGAGCAGTTCTTC
-	-	TRBV9	TRBJ1-5	CASSVKVPSNQPQHF	TGTGCCAGCAGCGTAAAGGTTCCTAGCAATCAGCCCCAGCATTTT
TRBD1	-	TRBV11-2	TRBJ1-2	CASHSIRAGGYGYTF	TGTGCCAGCCATTCGATACGGGCAGGGGGATATGGCTACACCTTC
TRBD1	-	TRBV11-2	TRBJ1-1	CASSLTGMTAFF	TGTGCCAGCAGCTTGACAGGGATGACGGCTTTCTTT
-	-	TRBV28	TRBJ1-5	CASSPGVGRFNQPQHF	TGTGCCAGCAGTCCCGGGGTAGGACGGTTCAATCAGCCCCAGCATTTT
-	-	TRBV18	TRBJ2-5	CASSMVNGQETQYF	TGTGCCAGCTCAATGGTTAACGGCCAAGAGACCCAGTACTTC
-	-	TRBV5-4	TRBJ2-7	CASSLSRGAYEQYF	TGTGCCAGCAGCTTGTCCAGGGGAGCCTACGAGCAGTACTTC
-	once	TRBV9	TRBJ2-1	CASSDKHGSRGEQFF	TGTGCCAGCAGCGACAAACACGGATCGAGGGGTGAGCAGTTCTTC
-	once	TRBV30	TRBJ1-2	CAWRQDSFNYGYTF	TGTGCCTGGAGGCAGGACAGCTTTAACTATGGCTACACCTTC
-	-	TRBV18	TRBJ1-4	CASSPGLSNEKLFF	TGTGCCAGCTCTCCCGGACTGAGTAATGAAAAACTGTTTTTT
-	-	TRBV5-1	TRBJ2-4	CASSLSGSGNIQYF	TGCGCCAGCAGCTTGTCGGGCAGCGGGAACATTCAGTACTTC
-	-	TRBV9	TRBJ1-1	CASSTRESRSGTEAFF	TGTGCCAGCAGCACCCGGGAGAGTCGGTCGGGCACTGAAGCTTTCTTT
-	-	TRBV4-1	TRBJ2-5	CASSQDWRGGRETQYF	TGCGCCAGCAGCCAAGATTGGAGGGGGGGCCGGGAGACCCAGTACTTC
-	-	TRBV11-2	TRBJ2-5	CASSLGGRIGETQYF	TGTGCCAGCAGCTTAGGGGGTCGTATCGGAGAGACCCAGTACTTC
-	-	TRBV6-4	TRBJ1-1	CASSQGGAYTKAFF	TGTGCCAGCAGCCAAGGGGGGGCTTATACGAAAGCTTTCTTT
TRBD2	-	TRBV3-1/TRBV3-2	TRBJ2-2	CASSRTSGGSNTGELFF	TGTGCCAGCAGCCGAACTAGCGGGGGATCGAACACCGGGGAGCTGTTTTTT
TRBD1	-	TRBV7-8	TRBJ1-2	CASSWGQGGYTF	TGTGCCAGCAGCTGGGGACAGGGTGGCTACACCTTC
-	once	TRBV29-1	TRBJ2-2	CSVESSLGTHLFF	TGCAGCGTTGAATCGAGTCTTGGGACCCACTTGTTTTTT
-	-	TRBV28	TRBJ1-2	CASSLELGWQGLSPDYGYTF	TGTGCCAGCAGTTTAGAGCTGGGGTGGCAGGGGCTTAGTCCAGATTATGGCTACACCTTC
TRBD2	-	TRBV5-1	TRBJ2-1	CASSFTSGSQVEQFF	TGCGCCAGCAGCTTCACTAGCGGGAGTCAGGTTGAGCAGTTCTTC
TRBD2	-	TRBV5-1	TRBJ2-5	CASSRTPGLAGETQYF	TGCGCCAGCAGCCGCACCCCCGGACTAGCGGGTGAGACCCAGTACTTC
-	-	TRBV14	TRBJ1-1	CASSRLQTEAFF	TGTGCCAGCAGCCGCTTGCAGACGGAAGCTTTCTTT
-	-	TRBV12-3/TRBV12-4	TRBJ1-6	CASSLQQRSPLHF	TGTGCCAGCAGTTTACAACAGCGTTCACCCCTCCACTTT
-	-	TRBV27	TRBJ2-3	CASSFSGRTDTQYF	TGTGCCAGCAGCTTCTCTGGGCGGACAGATACGCAGTATTTT
TRBD1	once	TRBV6-5	TRBJ1-4	CASDPGTGGPEKLFF	TGTGCCAGCGACCCCGGGACAGGGGGACCAGAAAAACTGTTTTTT
-	-	TRBV6-2/TRBV6-3	TRBJ1-5	CASSYDQGWNQPQHF	TGTGCCAGCAGTTACGATCAGGGTTGGAATCAGCCCCAGCATTTT
TRBD1	-	TRBV10-2	TRBJ2-7	CASNDRGREQYF	TGCGCCAGCAATGACAGGGGAAGGGAGCAGTACTTC
-	-	TRBV4-1	TRBJ2-2	CASRAPTNTGELFF	TGCGCCAGCAGGGCACCAACGAACACCGGGGAGCTGTTTTTT
TRBD1	-	TRBV10-3	TRBJ1-1	CAISKDRGRDTEAFF	TGTGCCATCAGTAAGGACAGGGGGCGGGACACTGAAGCTTTCTTT
-	-	TRBV5-6	TRBJ2-2	CASSFLVGGGELFF	TGTGCCAGCAGCTTTCTGGTGGGTGGCGGGGAGCTGTTTTTT
-	-	TRBV27	TRBJ2-7	CASSFGQANYEQYF	TGTGCCAGCAGTTTCGGCCAGGCGAACTACGAGCAGTACTTC